This T cell receptor beta chain is from a study of CD8 T cells in ankylosing spondylitis. This clonotype has just a few counts. Its antigen remains unidentified. TCRdb re-called the 5' RACE reads with MiXCR, one entry per CDR3 protein. The sample records 100,000 to 150,000 distinct CDR3 sequences, approximately 10% being singletons. V was cut by 0 bases and J by 4 bases, with 14 bases left in between. The CDR3 runs to 15 residues. CDR1 DFQATT and CDR2 SNEGSKA come from the germline V gene (reference sequence). Broader study findings: Blood of patients with ankylosing spondylitis appeared to be characterized by a TCR beta motif of eight highly homologous variants. Disease-linked clones reportedly showed significant enrichment in matched ankylosing spondylitis synovial fluid.

Sequencing was done on a sample of blood, either unsorted or a sorted T cell fraction (not recorded which). The receptor comes from a male donor with ankylosing spondylitis or in good health (not recorded which). The chain is built from TRBV20-1 and TRBJ2-3; D may be TRBD1 (5 bases). CDR3 sequence: CSARDLGRAPDTQYF. DNA for the CDR3: TGCAGTGCTAGAGATCTTGGCAGGGCCCCAGATACGCAGTATTTT.